These 10 T cell receptor beta chains came from one sample sequenced in a study of blood T cell repertoires in COVID-19. The table came from immunoSEQ multiplex PCR; TCRdb's copy has only in-frame clones and leaves some out. The sample gives approximately 150,000 clones, about nine tenths of which show up once; about 4.1% is in the top ten. The sample consisted of PBMCs or T cells enriched from blood (not recorded which). The source of these receptors is a woman in her 40s who had been exposed to COVID-19.

The chain carries TRBV5-4 and TRBJ1-3, with a weak D call TRBD1 (6 bases). The length of the CDR3 is 17 residues. The ends were cut back, 0 bases at V and 4 bases at J, with 17 bases in the middle. Germline loops: CDR1 SGHNT, CDR2 YYREEE (reference sequence). This CDR3 is CASSLALVGAGGNTIYF. The CDR3 DNA follows: TGTGCCAGCAGCTTGGCCCTCGTGGGGGCAGGAGGAAACACCATATATTTT.

This chain connects TRBV7-8 to TRBJ1-4; D may be TRBD1 (5 bases). CDR3 size: 15 residues. The germline V gene encodes CDR1 SGHVS and CDR2 FQNEAQ. Trimming removed 3 bases at V and 8 bases at J, with 16 bases between. In nucleotides, the CDR3 is TGTGCCAGCAGCTTTATGGGAGGGGTAGGGGAAAAACTGTTTTTT. It encodes CASSFMGGVGEKLFF.

This clone was counted only a few times. Other DNA sequences from this sample encode an identical CDR3 as well. The chain carries TRBV6-2 or TRBV6-3 and TRBJ1-1, with TRBD1 matching over 7 bases. This CDR3 has 11 residues. CDR1 and CDR2 (germline): MNHEY, SVGEGT. V lost 1 base to trimming and J lost 11 bases; unmatched junction nucleotides: 1. The CDR3 nucleotides are TGTGCCAGCAGTTACTTCAGGGGGGCTTTCTTT. Residues: CASSYFRGAFF.

The chain is built from TRBV10-3 and TRBJ2-1; D is unclear. The V end lost 0 bases, the J end lost 7 bases, and 7 bases lay between the germline ends. The CDR3 is 13 amino acids. Looked up from germline, CDR1 is ENHRY and CDR2 is SYGVKD. The CDR3 is CAISESPSNEQFF. CDR3 coding DNA: TGTGCCATCAGTGAGTCCCCCTCGAATGAGCAGTTCTTC.

The chain links TRBV10-3 to TRBJ2-7; D not certain. Trimming took off 9 bases at V and 2 bases at J, with 8 bases between the two ends. This CDR3 is built from 11 residues. Germline CDR1 ENHRY, CDR2 SYGVKD. CDR3 sequence reads: CAITKTYEQYF. Here the CDR3 DNA reads TGTGCCATTACTAAAACCTACGAGCAGTACTTC.

The genes are TRBV4-2 and TRBJ2-3, with 15 positions matching TRBD2. Trimming removed 0 bases from V and 2 bases from J; junction bases left unmatched: 3. The CDR3 is 18 residues long. Germline V gene lookup returns CDR1 LGHNA and CDR2 YNFKEQ. The CDR3 DNA reads TGTGCCAGCAGCCAAGATCGGACTAGCGGGGGGGCCACAGATACGCAGTATTTT. This gives the protein CASSQDRTSGGATDTQYF.

The V gene is TRBV18, the J gene TRBJ1-1; 7 bases are shared with TRBD1. J lost 1 base, V lost 8 bases, and 7 bases had no gene match. The germline gives CDR1 KGHSH, CDR2 LQKENI. The CDR3 has 14 residues. CDR3 region: CASGSRDRNTEAFF. CDR3 DNA sequence: TGTGCCAGCGGCTCTAGGGACAGGAACACTGAAGCTTTCTTT. The full variable domain, its missing parts supplied by reference TRBV18 and TRBJ1-1, is NAGVMQNPRHLVRRRGQEARLRCSPMKGHSHVYWYRQLPEEGLKFMVYLQKENIIDESGMPKERFSAEFPKEGPSILRIQQVVRGDSAAYFCASGSRDRNTEAFFGQGTRLTVV.

The chain combines TRBV19 with TRBJ2-1; D remains unclear. The V end lost 11 bases, the J end lost 4 bases, and 18 bases lay between the germline ends. Germline lookup yields CDR1 LNHDA and CDR2 SQIVND (reference sequence). The CDR3 is made up of 14 amino acids. CDR3 nucleotide sequence: TGTGCCGGCCAGAACTACAACTATTACAATGAGCAGTTCTTC. Protein: CAGQNYNYYNEQFF. Combining the CDR3 with reference TRBV19 and TRBJ2-1 gives the whole variable domain DGGITQSPKYLFRKEGQNVTLSCEQNLNHDAMYWYRQDPGQGLRLIYYSQIVNDFQKGDIAEGYSVSREKKESFPLTVTSAQKNPTAFYLCAGQNYNYYNEQFFGPGTRLTVL.

This clone occurred a few times. This chain connects TRBV16 to TRBJ1-2, with 8 bases lining up with TRBD1. Trimming removed 3 bases from V and 4 bases from J; junction bases left unmatched: 7. The CDR3 has 15 amino acids. CDR1 is KGHSY and CDR2 is FQNENV in the germline V gene. The CDR3 is CASSQADRGGYGYTF. DNA for the CDR3: TGTGCCAGCAGCCAGGCAGACAGGGGAGGCTATGGCTACACCTTC. Variable domain in full (rest from reference TRBV16 and TRBJ1-2): GEEVAQTPKHLVRGEGQKAKLYCAPIKGHSYVFWYQQVLKNEFKFLISFQNENVFDETGMPKERFSAKCLPNSPCSLEIQATKLEDSAVYFCASSQADRGGYGYTFGSGTRLTVV.

The rearrangement links TRBV15 to TRBJ2-2, with TRBD2 matching 14 bases. Trimming took 1 base from V and 5 from J; bases not matched to a gene: 0. CDR3 length: 16 amino acids. From germline, CDR1 is LNHNV and CDR2 YYDKDF (reference sequence). As DNA, the CDR3 is TGTGCCACCAGCAGAGGACTAGCGGGGGGGACCGGGGAGCTGTTTTTT. As protein: CATSRGLAGGTGELFF.